This T cell receptor (beta chain) was identified in a study of Graves' ophthalmopathy and Graves' hyperthyroidism. Study background: No treatment had been given when peripheral blood was collected at initial diagnosis.

General study results and limits: Among thyroid clonotypes expanded above 0.001 frequency, most also appeared in blood. Ophthalmopathy was separated from stable hyperthyroidism by a 13-signature model with 87.88% sensitivity and roughly 81% specificity. The model predicted progression of ophthalmopathy with a sensitivity of 60% to 71%, and its specificity was roughly 72%.

Scientists amplified the TCR beta CDR3 regions from RNA transcripts. Investigators did first-round RT-PCR with HTBI primers, then second-round multiplex PCR. TCRdb reanalysed the multiplex PCR reads using MiXCR and keeps one entry per CDR3 protein. Of approximately 500,000 distinct CDR3 sequences listed, around 14% are singletons. This clonotype was seen at least ten times. Its antigen remains unidentified. The specimen sequenced was blood. The receptor's source is a woman aged 30 to 39 with Graves' ophthalmopathy.

The CDR3 DNA sequence: TGTGCCAGCAGCCAAGAGGGCACTTCTAACTATGGCTACACCTTC. Protein sequence: CASSQEGTSNYGYTF. This chain connects TRBV4-2 to TRBJ1-2; D remains ambiguous. Germline assignment: CDR1 LGHNA and CDR2 YNFKEQ. Trimming took off 0 bases at V and 0 bases at J, with 8 bases between the two ends. The CDR3 extends over 15 amino acids.